This T cell receptor (beta chain) was sequenced for a study of blood T cell repertoires in COVID-19 (dated by TCRdb to 2018 to 2021). General notes on the study: Samples covering the acute and convalescent phases of COVID-19 were provided by collaborators in the United States, Italy and Spain. The material from the prospective study consisted of cDNA or gDNA derived from T cells, B-cell-depleted T cells, or PBMCs. Where available, HLA class I and class II types were obtained from metadata supplied by the sample provider rather than from assay-based typing. The repertoires were released in a freely available public database meant as a resource for research on the immune response to SARS-CoV-2. Subjects who had been exposed to COVID-19, were actively infected with it, or had recovered from it provided the deeply sampled blood TCRbeta repertoires that made up the dataset. Nearly every sample came with metadata listing a de-identified subject ID, COVID-19 status, age in years and sex. The samples were drawn from two sources: the first 160 participants of the ongoing ImmuneRACE study, and 1,254 subjects contributed by 6 global collaborators.

Compared with germline, V lacks 5 bases and J lacks 5 bases; bases without a gene match: 7. From the cysteine up to the phenylalanine, the CDR3 has a length of 14 residues. Just CDR3 DNA is preserved here, 42 bases in frame from base 1. Per the germline V gene, MNHEY is the CDR1 and SVGEGT is the CDR2. TCRbeta CDR3 regions were amplified from genomic DNA using the immunoSEQ Assay, a bias-controlled multiplex PCR. Regarding the original processing steps: Within the assay, amplification of reference gene primers was used to estimate how many nucleated cells each sample contained. To quantify the absolute abundance of each unique TCRbeta CDR3 rearrangement, sequence reads were collapsed and filtered. For each sample, productive Simpson clonality was calculated by taking the square root of Simpson's diversity index across productive rearrangements. TCRdb took over this immuneACCESS table, retaining in-frame rearrangements with V and J assigned. Such tables are incomplete; in checked studies, under half of the missing clones stem from an unresolved V gene, and the remainder is unexplained. V and J calls and clone size come straight from that table; D and trimming were deduced from the DNA. This sample has about 180,000 clones in its table, and about 91% of those were observed once. The ten top clones hold more than 3.5% of the sample.

Regarding this clone: Its target antigen remains unknown. Per-base quality was not reported, and no clone a single base away is much larger than it.

Study-wide findings and limitations: Clinical and demographic metadata were provided uncurated, with the amount varying by source and participant.

Whole blood was collected in K2EDTA tubes by collaborating institutions according to the institutions' own protocols. Collaborator samples were shipped for TCRbeta analysis as frozen whole blood, isolated PBMCs, or DNA extracted from either sample type. The rearranged segments are TRBV6-2 or TRBV6-3 and TRBJ2-3; 7 bases in between match TRBD2. The sample comprised peripheral blood. The sequence derives from a woman in her 30s with acute or convalescent COVID-19. The bases read TGTGCCAGCAGTCCGCGACTAGCCGGAGATACGCAGTATTTT. Its protein product is CASSPRLAGDTQYF.